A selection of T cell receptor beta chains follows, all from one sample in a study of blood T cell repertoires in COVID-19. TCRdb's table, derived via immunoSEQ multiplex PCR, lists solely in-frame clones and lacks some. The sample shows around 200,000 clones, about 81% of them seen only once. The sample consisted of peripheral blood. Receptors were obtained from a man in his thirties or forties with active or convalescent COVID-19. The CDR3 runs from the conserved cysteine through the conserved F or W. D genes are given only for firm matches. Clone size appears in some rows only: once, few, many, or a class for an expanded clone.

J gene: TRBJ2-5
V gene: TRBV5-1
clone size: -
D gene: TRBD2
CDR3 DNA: TGCGCCAGCAGCCCTGGGGCGGGGGGTGAGGAGACCCAGTACTTC
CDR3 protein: CASSPGAGGEETQYF

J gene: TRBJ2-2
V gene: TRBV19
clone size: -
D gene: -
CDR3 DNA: TGTGCCAGTAGCCCCAAGGTGCAGGGCCGATTTATGAACACCGGGGAGCTGTTTTTT
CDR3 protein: CASSPKVQGRFMNTGELFF

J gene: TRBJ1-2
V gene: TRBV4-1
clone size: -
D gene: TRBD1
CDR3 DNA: TGCGCCAGCAGCCAAACAGGGGCCCAAGGTGTTTTATACACCTTC
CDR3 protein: CASSQTGAQGVLYTF

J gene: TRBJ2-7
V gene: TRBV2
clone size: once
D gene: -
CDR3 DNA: TGTGCCAGCAGTGAAGCTTTCAGGACAGTATACGAGCAGTACTTC
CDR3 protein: CASSEAFRTVYEQYF

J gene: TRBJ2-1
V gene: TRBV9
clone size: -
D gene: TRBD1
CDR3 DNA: TGTGCCAGCAGCGACCCCGGACAGGGCCCCTACAATGAGCAGTTCTTC
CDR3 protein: CASSDPGQGPYNEQFF

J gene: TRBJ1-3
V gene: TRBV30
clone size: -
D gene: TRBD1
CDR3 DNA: TGTGCCTGGAGTCCGGGACAGGGAGGAAACACCATATATTTT
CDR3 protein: CAWSPGQGGNTIYF

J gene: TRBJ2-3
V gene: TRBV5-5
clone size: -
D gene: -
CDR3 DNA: TGTGCCAGCAGCTCCGGGACAGATACGCAGTATTTT
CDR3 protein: CASSSGTDTQYF

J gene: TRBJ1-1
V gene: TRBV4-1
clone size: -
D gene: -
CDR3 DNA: TGCGCCAGCAGCCAAGAATGGGACACCTACATGAACACTGAAGCTTTCTTT
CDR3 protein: CASSQEWDTYMNTEAFF

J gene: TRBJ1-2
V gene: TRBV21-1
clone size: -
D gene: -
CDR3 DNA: TGTGCCAGCAGCAAATCCTTCGGATTCAGGGTGGGCTACACCTTC
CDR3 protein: CASSKSFGFRVGYTF

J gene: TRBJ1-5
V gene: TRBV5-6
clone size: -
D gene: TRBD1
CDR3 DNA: TGTGCCAGCAGCTTCAGGGGGTCTCGGAATCAGCCCCAGCATTTT
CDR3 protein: CASSFRGSRNQPQHF

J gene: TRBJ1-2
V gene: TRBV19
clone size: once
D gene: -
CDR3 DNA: TGTGCCAGTAGTCCGGACAGTCTCCGAGCTAGCACCTTC
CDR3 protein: CASSPDSLRASTF

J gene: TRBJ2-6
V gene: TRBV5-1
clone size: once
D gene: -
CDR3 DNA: TGCGCCAGCAGCTTGGGGGACTCGACCTCTGGGGCCAACGTCCTGACTTTC
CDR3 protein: CASSLGDSTSGANVLTF

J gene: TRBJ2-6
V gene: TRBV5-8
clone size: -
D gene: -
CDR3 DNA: TGTGCCAGCAGCTTGACGTCCGGAGGGCGTACTGGGGCCAACGTCCTGACTTTC
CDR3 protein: CASSLTSGGRTGANVLTF

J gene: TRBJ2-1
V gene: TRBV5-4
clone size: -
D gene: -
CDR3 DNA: TGTGCCAGCAGCTCGGTGCGGCGAGATGAGCAGTTCTTC
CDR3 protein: CASSSVRRDEQFF

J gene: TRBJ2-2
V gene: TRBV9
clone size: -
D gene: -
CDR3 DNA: TGTGCCAGCAGCTCACAGCTGACCGGGGAGCTGTTTTTT
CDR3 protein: CASSSQLTGELFF

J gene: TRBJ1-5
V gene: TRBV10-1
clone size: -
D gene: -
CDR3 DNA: TGCGCCAGCAGTGAGTCGCGGGGCAATCAGCCCCAGCATTTT
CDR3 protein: CASSESRGNQPQHF

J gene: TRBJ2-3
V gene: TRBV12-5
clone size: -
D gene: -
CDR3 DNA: TGTGCTAGTGGACAAACCTTAAGCACAGATACGCAGTATTTT
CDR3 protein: CASGQTLSTDTQYF

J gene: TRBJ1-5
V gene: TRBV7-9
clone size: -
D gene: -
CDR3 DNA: TGTGCCAGCAGCTTTAGTAATCAGCCCCAGCATTTT
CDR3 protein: CASSFSNQPQHF

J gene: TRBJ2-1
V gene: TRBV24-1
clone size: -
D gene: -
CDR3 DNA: TGTGCCACCAGTTTTGGTGTAGTCCCCCACAATGAGCAGTTCTTC
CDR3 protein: CATSFGVVPHNEQFF

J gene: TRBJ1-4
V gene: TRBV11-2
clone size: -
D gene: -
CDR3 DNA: TGTGCCAGCAGCTTGGGGGGGGCTAATGAAAAACTGTTTTTT
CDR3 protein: CASSLGGANEKLFF

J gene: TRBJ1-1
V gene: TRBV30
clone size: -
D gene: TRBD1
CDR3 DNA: TGTGCCTGGACTTTGGACAGGCCTAACGAAGCTTTCTTT
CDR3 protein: CAWTLDRPNEAFF

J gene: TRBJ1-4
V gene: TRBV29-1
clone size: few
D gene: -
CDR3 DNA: TGCAGCGTTGTGGGGGGAGACAGCACTAATGAAAAACTGTTTTTT
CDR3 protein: CSVVGGDSTNEKLFF

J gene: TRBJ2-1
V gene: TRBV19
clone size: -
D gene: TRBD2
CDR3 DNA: TGTGCCAGTCGGCAGCGGGACGGGTGGAATGAGCAGTTCTTC
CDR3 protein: CASRQRDGWNEQFF

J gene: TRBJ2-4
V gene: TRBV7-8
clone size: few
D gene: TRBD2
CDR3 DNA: TGTGCCAGCAGCTTAGGCCTAGCGGGAGGAAAGTTAGCCAAAAACATTCAGTACTTC
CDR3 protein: CASSLGLAGGKLAKNIQYF

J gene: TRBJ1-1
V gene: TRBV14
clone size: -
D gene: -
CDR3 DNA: TGTGCCAGCAGCCCGGGGGGGGCAACTGAAGCTTTCTTT
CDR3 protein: CASSPGGATEAFF

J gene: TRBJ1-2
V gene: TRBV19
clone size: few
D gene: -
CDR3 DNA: TGTGCCAGTAGTTTCCCGAGTCAGGGATCGGTTGGCTACACCTTC
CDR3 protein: CASSFPSQGSVGYTF

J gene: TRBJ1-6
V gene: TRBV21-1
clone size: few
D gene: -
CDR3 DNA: TGTGCCAGCAGCAAAACTAGGACGAATAATTCACCCCTCCACTTT
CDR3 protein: CASSKTRTNNSPLHF

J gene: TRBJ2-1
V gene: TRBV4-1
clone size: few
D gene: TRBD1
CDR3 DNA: TGCGCCAGCAGCCACCGGGACAGGGGTGTCAATGAGCAGTTCTTC
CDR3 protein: CASSHRDRGVNEQFF

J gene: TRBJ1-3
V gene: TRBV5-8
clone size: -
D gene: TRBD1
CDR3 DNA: TGTGCCAGCAGCCCCCGGCGGCAATACAGGGGCTTCTCTGGAAACACCATATATTTT
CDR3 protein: CASSPRRQYRGFSGNTIYF